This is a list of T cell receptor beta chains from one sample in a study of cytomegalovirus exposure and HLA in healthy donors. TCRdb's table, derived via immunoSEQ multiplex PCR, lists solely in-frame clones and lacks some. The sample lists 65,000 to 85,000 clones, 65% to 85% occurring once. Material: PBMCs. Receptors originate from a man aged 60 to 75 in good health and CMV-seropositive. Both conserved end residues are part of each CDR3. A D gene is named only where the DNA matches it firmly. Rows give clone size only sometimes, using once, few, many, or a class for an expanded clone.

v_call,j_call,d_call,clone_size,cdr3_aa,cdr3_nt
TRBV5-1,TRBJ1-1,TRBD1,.,CASSVEPGQGAHW,TGCGCCAGCAGCGTGGAACCGGGACAGGGGGCCCATTGG
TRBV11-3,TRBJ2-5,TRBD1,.,CASSSRDSQETQYF,TGTGCCAGCAGCTCCCGGGACAGTCAAGAGACCCAGTACTTC
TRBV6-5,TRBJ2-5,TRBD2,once,CASSSGLTIQETQYF,TGTGCCAGCAGTTCGGGACTAACTATTCAAGAGACCCAGTACTTC
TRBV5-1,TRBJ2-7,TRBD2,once,CASSQSGLPEEQYF,TGCGCCAGCAGCCAGTCGGGACTACCGGAGGAGCAGTACTTC
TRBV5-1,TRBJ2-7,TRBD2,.,CASSLGRAGGSSYEQYF,TGCGCCAGCAGCTTGGGGAGGGCGGGCGGGAGCTCCTACGAGCAGTACTTC
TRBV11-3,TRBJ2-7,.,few,CASSLGTAYEQYF,TGTGCCAGCAGCTTGGGCACCGCCTACGAGCAGTACTTC
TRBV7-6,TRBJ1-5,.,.,CASSLNRENQPQHF,TGTGCCAGCAGCCTTAACAGGGAAAATCAGCCCCAGCATTTT
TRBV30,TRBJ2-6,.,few,CAWSGGGQGASGANVLTF,TGTGCCTGGAGTGGGGGGGGGCAGGGGGCCTCTGGGGCCAACGTCCTGACTTTC
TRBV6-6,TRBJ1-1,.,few,CASSYSVGGATEAFF,TGTGCCAGCAGTTACTCGGTTGGGGGGGCCACTGAAGCTTTCTTT
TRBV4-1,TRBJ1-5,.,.,CASSQAHSNQPQHF,TGCGCCAGCAGCCAAGCCCATAGCAATCAGCCCCAGCATTTT
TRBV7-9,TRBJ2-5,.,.,CASSHGGYETQYF,TGTGCCAGCAGTCACGGAGGGTACGAGACCCAGTACTTC
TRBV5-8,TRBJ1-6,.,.,CASSTRQSGPLHF,TGTGCCAGCAGCACCAGACAGTCCGGGCCCCTCCACTTT
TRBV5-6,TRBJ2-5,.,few,CASSLFTDQETQYF,TGTGCCAGCAGCTTGTTTACGGACCAAGAGACCCAGTACTTC
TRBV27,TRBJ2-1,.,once,CASSFSSEQFF,TGTGCCAGCAGTTTTTCGAGTGAGCAGTTCTTC
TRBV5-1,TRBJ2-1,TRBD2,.,CASSRGLASYNEQFF,TGCGCCAGCAGCCGGGGACTAGCATCCTACAATGAGCAGTTCTTC
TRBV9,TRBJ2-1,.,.,CASSVADRRSYNEQFF,TGTGCCAGCAGCGTAGCTGACAGACGCTCCTACAATGAGCAGTTCTTC
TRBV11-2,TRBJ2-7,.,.,CASSLEGRAIDEQYF,TGTGCCAGCAGCTTAGAAGGCAGGGCCATCGACGAGCAGTACTTC
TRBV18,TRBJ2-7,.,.,CASSGQTSYEQYF,TGTGCCAGCTCCGGACAGACGTCCTACGAGCAGTACTTC
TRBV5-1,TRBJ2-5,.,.,CASSPWLYGEYQETQYF,TGCGCCAGCAGCCCGTGGCTTTATGGGGAGTACCAAGAGACCCAGTACTTC
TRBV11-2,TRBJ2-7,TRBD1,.,CASSSGGIVNYEQYF,TGTGCCAGCAGCTCAGGGGGAATAGTAAACTACGAGCAGTACTTC
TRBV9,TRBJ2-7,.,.,CASSATGIHSYEQYF,TGTGCCAGCAGCGCAACAGGGATACACTCCTACGAGCAGTACTTC
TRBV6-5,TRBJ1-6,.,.,CASSPTQQRVSPLHF,TGTGCCAGCAGTCCCACACAGCAGAGAGTTTCACCCCTCCACTTT
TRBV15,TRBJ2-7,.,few,CATSRDPGDAYEQYF,TGTGCCACCAGCAGAGACCCCGGTGATGCCTACGAGCAGTACTTC
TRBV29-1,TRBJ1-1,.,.,CSVYERGNTEAFF,TGCAGCGTTTACGAAAGGGGGAACACTGAAGCTTTCTTT
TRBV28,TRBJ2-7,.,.,CASSLPQGANYEQYF,TGTGCCAGCAGTTTACCGCAGGGCGCAAACTACGAGCAGTACTTC
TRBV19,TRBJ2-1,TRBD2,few,CASSRGGVNEQFF,TGTGCCAGTAGCCGGGGGGGGGTAAATGAGCAGTTCTTC
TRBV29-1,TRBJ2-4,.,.,CSVARESNIQYF,TGCAGCGTTGCCCGGGAGTCTAACATTCAGTACTTC
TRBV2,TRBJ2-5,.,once,CASSRTNQETQYF,TGTGCCAGCAGCAGGACTAACCAAGAGACCCAGTACTTC
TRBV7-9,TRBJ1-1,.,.,CASSLGGAYTEAFF,TGTGCCAGCAGCCTGGGGGGAGCATACACTGAAGCTTTCTTT
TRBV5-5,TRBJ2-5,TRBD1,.,CASSLSTGGVETQYF,TGTGCCAGCAGCTTGTCGACAGGGGGCGTGGAGACCCAGTACTTC
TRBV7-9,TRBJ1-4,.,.,CASSQSSGGEKLFF,TGTGCCAGCAGCCAGTCTTCCGGGGGTGAAAAACTGTTTTTT
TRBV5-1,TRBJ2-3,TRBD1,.,CASRPSADRVIDTQYF,TGCGCCAGCAGACCCTCGGCGGACAGGGTAATAGATACGCAGTATTTT
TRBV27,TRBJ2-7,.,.,CASSSSLYEQYF,TGTGCCAGCAGTTCATCACTATACGAGCAGTACTTC
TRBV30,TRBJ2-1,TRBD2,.,CASDPGLAGLSNEQFF,TGTGCCTCTGATCCGGGACTAGCGGGTCTAAGTAATGAGCAGTTCTTC
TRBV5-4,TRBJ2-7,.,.,CASSSSGGKRGEQYF,TGTGCCAGCAGCAGTAGTGGCGGGAAGAGGGGCGAGCAGTACTTC
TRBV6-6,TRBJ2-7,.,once,CASRQTGVEQYF,TGTGCCAGCAGACAAACCGGGGTTGAGCAGTACTTC
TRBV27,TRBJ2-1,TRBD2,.,CASTQGLAGYNEQFF,TGTGCCAGCACCCAAGGACTAGCGGGCTACAATGAGCAGTTCTTC
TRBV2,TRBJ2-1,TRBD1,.,CASNRDRGFSEQFF,TGTGCCAGCAACCGGGACAGGGGGTTCAGTGAGCAGTTCTTC
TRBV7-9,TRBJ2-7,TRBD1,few,CASSLGTGAHQYF,TGTGCCAGCAGCTTAGGGACAGGGGCCCACCAGTACTTC
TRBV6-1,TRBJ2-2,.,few,CASRGLSAGELFF,TGTGCCAGCAGGGGCCTTAGCGCCGGGGAGCTGTTTTTT
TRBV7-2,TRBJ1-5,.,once,CASSAGGGQPQHF,TGTGCCAGCAGCGCCGGGGGGGGACAGCCCCAGCATTTT
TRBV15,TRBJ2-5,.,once,CATSERGPQETQYF,TGTGCCACCTCCGAAAGGGGCCCCCAAGAGACCCAGTACTTC
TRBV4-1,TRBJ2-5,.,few,CASSPRLELQETQYF,TGCGCCAGCAGCCCAAGGTTGGAGCTCCAAGAGACCCAGTACTTC
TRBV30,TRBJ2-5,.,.,CASSIRAGAGGETQYF,TGTGCCTCCTCGATTAGGGCGGGGGCGGGTGGGGAGACCCAGTACTTC
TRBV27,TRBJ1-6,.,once,CASRVLIYNSPLHF,TGTGCCAGCAGGGTCCTAATTTATAATTCACCCCTCCACTTT
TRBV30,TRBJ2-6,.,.,CAWATPRAGANVLTF,TGTGCCTGGGCGACACCTCGCGCAGGGGCCAACGTCCTGACTTTC
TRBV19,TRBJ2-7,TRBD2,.,CASSPSGGPFYEQYF,TGTGCCAGTAGCCCTAGCGGGGGGCCTTTCTACGAGCAGTACTTC
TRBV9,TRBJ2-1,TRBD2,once,CASSGTSGSGDEQFF,TGTGCCAGCAGCGGGACTAGCGGGAGTGGGGATGAGCAGTTCTTC
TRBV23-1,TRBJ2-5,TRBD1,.,CARILWDRRGQETQYF,TGCGCCAGGATTTTATGGGACAGGAGAGGACAAGAGACCCAGTACTTC
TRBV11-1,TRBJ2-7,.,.,CASSLETLESGDYEQYF,TGTGCCAGCAGCTTAGAAACTCTGGAAAGCGGCGATTACGAGCAGTACTTC
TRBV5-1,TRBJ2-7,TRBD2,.,CASKASGSREQYF,TGCGCCAGCAAAGCTAGCGGGAGCCGCGAGCAGTACTTC
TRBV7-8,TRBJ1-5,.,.,CASSFYRDINQPQHF,TGTGCCAGCAGCTTTTACAGGGATATTAATCAGCCCCAGCATTTT
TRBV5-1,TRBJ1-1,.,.,CASSPRSTWAEAFF,TGTGCCAGCAGCCCACGGAGCACATGGGCTGAAGCTTTCTTT
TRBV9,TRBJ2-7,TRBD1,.,CASSVTGAPDEQYF,TGTGCCAGCAGCGTCACAGGGGCCCCTGACGAGCAGTACTTC
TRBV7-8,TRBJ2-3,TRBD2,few,CASSRQAGGSSTDTQYF,TGTGCCAGCAGCAGACAAGCGGGGGGGAGTAGCACAGATACGCAGTATTTT
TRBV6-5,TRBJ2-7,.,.,CASSLRAQSSYEQYF,TGTGCCAGCAGCCTCAGGGCCCAGAGCTCCTACGAGCAGTACTTC
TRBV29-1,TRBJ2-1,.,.,CSVVGQMGNNEQFF,TGCAGCGTTGTCGGACAGATGGGAAACAATGAGCAGTTCTTC
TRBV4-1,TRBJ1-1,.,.,CASSQEGRGMNTEAFF,TGCGCCAGCAGCCAAGAAGGGAGGGGCATGAACACTGAAGCTTTCTTT